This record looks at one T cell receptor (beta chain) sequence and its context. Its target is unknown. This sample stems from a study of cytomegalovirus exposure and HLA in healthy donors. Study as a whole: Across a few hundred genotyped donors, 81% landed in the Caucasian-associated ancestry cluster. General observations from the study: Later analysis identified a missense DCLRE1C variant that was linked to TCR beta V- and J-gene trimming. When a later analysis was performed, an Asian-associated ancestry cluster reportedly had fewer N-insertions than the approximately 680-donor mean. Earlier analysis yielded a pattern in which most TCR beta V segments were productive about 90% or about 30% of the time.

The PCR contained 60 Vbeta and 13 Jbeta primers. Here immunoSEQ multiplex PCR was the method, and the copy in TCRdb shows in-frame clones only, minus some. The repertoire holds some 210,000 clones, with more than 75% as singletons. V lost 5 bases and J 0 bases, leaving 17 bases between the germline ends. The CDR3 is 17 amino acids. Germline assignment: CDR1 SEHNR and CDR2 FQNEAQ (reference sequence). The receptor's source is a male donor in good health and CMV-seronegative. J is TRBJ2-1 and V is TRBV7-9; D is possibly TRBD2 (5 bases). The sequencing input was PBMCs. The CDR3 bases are TGTGCCAGCAGCGCCATTTGGAGCGGCCCCTCCTACAATGAGCAGTTCTTC. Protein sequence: CASSAIWSGPSYNEQFF.